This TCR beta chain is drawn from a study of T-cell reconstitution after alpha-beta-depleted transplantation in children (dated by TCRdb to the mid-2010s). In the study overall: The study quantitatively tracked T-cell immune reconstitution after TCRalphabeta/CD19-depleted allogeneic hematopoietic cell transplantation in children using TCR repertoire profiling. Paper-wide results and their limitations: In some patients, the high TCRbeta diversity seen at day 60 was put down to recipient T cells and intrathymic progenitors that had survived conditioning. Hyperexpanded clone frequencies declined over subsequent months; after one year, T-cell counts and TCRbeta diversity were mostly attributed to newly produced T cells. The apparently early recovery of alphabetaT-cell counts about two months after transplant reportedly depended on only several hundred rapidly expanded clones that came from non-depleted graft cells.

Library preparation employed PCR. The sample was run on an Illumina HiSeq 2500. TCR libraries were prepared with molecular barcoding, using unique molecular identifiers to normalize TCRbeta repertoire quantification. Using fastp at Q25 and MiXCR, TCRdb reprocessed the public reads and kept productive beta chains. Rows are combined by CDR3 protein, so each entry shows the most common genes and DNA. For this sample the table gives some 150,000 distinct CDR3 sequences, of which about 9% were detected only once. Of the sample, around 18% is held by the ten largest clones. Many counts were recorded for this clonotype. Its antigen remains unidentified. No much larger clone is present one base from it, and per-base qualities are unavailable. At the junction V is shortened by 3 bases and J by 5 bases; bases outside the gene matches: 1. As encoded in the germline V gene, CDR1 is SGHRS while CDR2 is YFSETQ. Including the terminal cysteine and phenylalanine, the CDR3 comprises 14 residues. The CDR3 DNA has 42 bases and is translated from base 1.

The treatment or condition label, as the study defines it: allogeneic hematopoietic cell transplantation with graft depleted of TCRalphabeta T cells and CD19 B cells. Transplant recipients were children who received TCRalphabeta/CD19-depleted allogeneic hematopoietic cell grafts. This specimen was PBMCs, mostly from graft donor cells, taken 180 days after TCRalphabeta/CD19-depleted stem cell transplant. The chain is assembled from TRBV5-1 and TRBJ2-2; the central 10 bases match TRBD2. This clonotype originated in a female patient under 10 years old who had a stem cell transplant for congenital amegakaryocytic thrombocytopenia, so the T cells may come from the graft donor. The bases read TGCGCCAGCAGCTCTAGCGGGGGTACCGGGGAGCTGTTTTTT. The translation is CASSSSGGTGELFF.